Shown below are 31 T cell receptor beta chains from a single sample sequenced in a study of T cell responses to AZD1222 COVID-19 vaccine. Assay: immunoSEQ multiplex PCR; the TCRdb copy retains only in-frame clones and omits some. The data show approximately 130,000 clones, with around nine tenths seen just once and around 10% held by the top ten. The sequencing here drew on peripheral blood, taken on day 0 of MenACWY control vaccination. These receptors all come from an adult in good health.

V is TRBV30 and J is TRBJ1-1; D is ambiguous. V was shortened by 3 bases and J by 0 bases, with 8 bases between the two germline ends. This CDR3 region has 13 residues. Germline V gives CDR1 GTSNPN, CDR2 SVGIG (reference sequence). The CDR3 sequence is CAWRFTVNTEAFF. The CDR3 nucleotides read TGTGCCTGGAGATTTACAGTGAACACTGAAGCTTTCTTT.

This clone was seen a single time. The chain couples TRBV6-5 to TRBJ2-5, with 7 bases fitting TRBD1. CDR3 size: 14 residues. Germline V lookup: CDR1 MNHEY, CDR2 SVGAGI. V shed 2 bases and J 2 bases; nucleotides not matched to a gene: 2. Written as DNA, the CDR3 is TGTGCCAGCAGTTACGGGGGACAGCAAGAGACCCAGTACTTC. Residues: CASSYGGQQETQYF.

This sequence joins TRBV10-3 and TRBJ1-1; D unclear. Germline V gene data show CDR1 as ENHRY and CDR2 as SYGVKD. This CDR3 is 12 amino acids long. Trimming pared 4 bases from V and 4 bases from J, leaving 7 bases between. The CDR3 protein is CAISAAGTEAFF. The CDR3 DNA follows: TGTGCCATCAGTGCGGCCGGCACTGAAGCTTTCTTT.

The chain couples TRBV15 to TRBJ2-7; D is perhaps TRBD1 or TRBD2 (6 bases each). Germline CDR1 LNHNV, CDR2 YYDKDF (reference sequence). This CDR3 spans 15 amino acids. Trimming took off 3 bases at V and 2 bases at J, with 14 bases between the two ends. Written as DNA, the CDR3 is TGTGCCACCAGCAGGGCGGGACAACTAGCCTACGAGCAGTACTTC. It yields the protein CATSRAGQLAYEQYF. The variable domain in full, completed from reference TRBV15 and TRBJ2-7, reads DAMVIQNPRYQVTQFGKPVTLSCSQTLNHNVMYWYQQKSSQAPKLLFHYYDKDFNNEADTPDNFQSRRPNTSFCFLDIRSPGLGDTAMYLCATSRAGQLAYEQYFGPGTRLTVT.

The DNA of the CDR3 is TGCGCCAGCAGCTCCTCCCTAACGACTAGCGGGATCTCCTACGAGCAGTACTTC. It specifies CASSSSLTTSGISYEQYF. The chain is built from TRBV5-1 and TRBJ2-7, with 11 bases that match TRBD2. Germline values: CDR1 SGHRS, CDR2 YFSETQ. The CDR3 has 18 residues. V was pared by 3 bases and J by 0 bases, with 11 bases of the junction left unmatched.

V and J are TRBV2 and TRBJ1-5, with D tentatively TRBD1 (6 bases). Germline values: CDR1 SNHLY, CDR2 FYNNEI. The V gene lost 8 bases and the J gene lost 0 bases, with 14 bases spanning the gap. CDR3 length: 15 residues. The CDR3, as DNA: TGTGCCAGCGGGGGGCGGGGGAATAGCAATCAGCCCCAGCATTTT. The encoded protein is CASGGRGNSNQPQHF.

The chain carries TRBV11-1 and TRBJ2-5; TRBD2 matches at 13 bases. Unmatched junction bases numbered 4, after V lost 4 bases and J lost 5 bases. CDR3 length: 15 residues. The germline V gene encodes CDR1 SGHAT and CDR2 FQDESV (reference sequence). The DNA for the CDR3 is TGTGCCAGCAGCTCGGGACTAGCGGGAAGGGAGACCCAGTACTTC. Translation gives CASSSGLAGRETQYF.

About this clone: The junction and the germline gene differ at one end; a read error may be behind it. The rearrangement joins TRBV7-9 to TRBJ1-2; 8 positions agree with TRBD1. CDR3 length: 15 residues. The germline CDR1 and CDR2 sequences are SEHNR and FQNEAQ (reference sequence). The CDR3: CASSLATGEFYGYTF. As DNA, the CDR3 is TGTGCCAGCAGCCTAGCGACAGGGGAATTCTATGGCTACACCTTC.

The chain combines TRBV4-2 with TRBJ2-5; 11 bases fit TRBD1. The length of the CDR3 is 14 residues. Germline CDR1 reads LGHNA; CDR2 reads YNFKEQ. V lost 5 bases to trimming and J lost 4 bases; unmatched junction nucleotides: 3. Written as DNA, the CDR3 is TGTGCCAGCAGCATGGACAGGGGGCGAGAGACCCAGTACTTC. Its protein product is CASSMDRGRETQYF.

The chain has TRBV9 and TRBJ2-7; D is undetermined. Trimming took 0 bases from V and 0 from J, leaving 13 bases between them. Looked up from germline, CDR1 is SGDLS and CDR2 is YYNGEE. The CDR3 is 16 amino acids. CDR3 sequence (DNA): TGTGCCAGCAGCGTAGACGCGTCCACAAGCTCCTACGAGCAGTACTTC. Residues: CASSVDASTSSYEQYF.

The chain uses TRBV11-3 and TRBJ2-1; 11 nucleotides align to TRBD2. The CDR3 covers 15 residues. Germline CDR1 SGHNT, CDR2 YENEEA. V was pared by 3 bases and J by 4 bases, with 2 bases of the junction left unmatched. CDR3 amino acids: CASSFSGREYNEQFF. As DNA, the CDR3 is TGTGCCAGCAGCTTTAGCGGGAGGGAATACAATGAGCAGTTCTTC.

A few counts support this clone. The chain links TRBV10-2 to TRBJ2-7, with 11 bases fitting TRBD2. V trimming: 4 bases; J trimming: 6 bases; junction bases outside the gene matches: 5. CDR1 and CDR2 (germline): WSHSY, SAAADI. The CDR3 has 14 amino acids. CDR3: CASSVTSGRGEQYF. Written as DNA, the CDR3 is TGCGCCAGCAGTGTAACTAGCGGGAGAGGCGAGCAGTACTTC.

This clone came up once. The chain recombines TRBV18 with TRBJ1-1, with 9 nucleotides matching TRBD1. The J segment lost 7 bases and the V segment lost 2 bases, leaving 11 bases of the junction unmatched. From germline, CDR1 is KGHSH and CDR2 LQKENI. This CDR3 has 16 amino acids. The CDR3 region is CASSPRDRVRGYEAFF. Here the CDR3 DNA reads TGTGCCAGCTCACCAAGGGACAGGGTAAGAGGGTATGAAGCTTTCTTT.

V gene TRBV5-1 combines with J gene TRBJ1-1; D possibly corresponds to TRBD1 (5 bases). Germline V gives CDR1 SGHRS, CDR2 YFSETQ. V was clipped by 3 bases and J by 7 bases, with 13 bases between them. The CDR3 runs 13 residues. The CDR3 DNA reads as TGCGCCAGCAGCTCTGACAGTGGATTTGAAGCTTTCTTT. It encodes CASSSDSGFEAFF.

This chain connects TRBV7-8 to TRBJ1-1; D might be TRBD1 (5 bases). The ends were cut back, 4 bases at V and 10 bases at J, with 19 bases in the middle. Germline V CDR1 and CDR2: SGHVS, FQNEAQ. The CDR3 extends over 14 amino acids. The CDR3 loop is CASSSGPPPQTAFF. The CDR3 coding sequence is TGTGCCAGCAGCTCGGGACCCCCTCCTCAGACAGCTTTCTTT.

The chain employs TRBV6-5 and TRBJ2-1; 11 nucleotides match TRBD2. The CDR3 runs to 15 residues. J gave up 5 bases and V 7 bases, and 7 bases lay outside the gene matches. CDR1 MNHEY and CDR2 SVGAGI come from the germline V gene. The CDR3 DNA reads TGTGCCAGCACTCGCGGGACTAGCGGCAACAATGAGCAGTTCTTC. This codes for CASTRGTSGNNEQFF.

This chain uses TRBV11-2 with TRBJ2-1; 7 bases align to TRBD2. CDR3 length: 17 amino acids. Trimming took 0 bases from V and 4 from J; bases not matched to a gene: 9. Per germline, CDR1 SGHAT and CDR2 FQNNGV. CDR3 nucleotide sequence: TGTGCCAGCAGCTTAGACGGGCTAGCGGCAAATTACAATGAGCAGTTCTTC. Translated: CASSLDGLAANYNEQFF.

This clone showed up just once. The chain carries TRBV10-1 and TRBJ2-5; 14 bases map to TRBD2. Per germline, CDR1 WNHNN and CDR2 SYGVQD (reference sequence). V was pared by 4 bases and J by 5 bases, with 6 bases of the junction left unmatched. The CDR3 loop spans 16 amino acids. The CDR3 reads CASSAGLAGVRETQYF. CDR3 nucleotide sequence: TGCGCCAGCAGTGCGGGACTAGCGGGAGTCCGGGAGACCCAGTACTTC.

CDR3 in amino acids: CATGTANTGELFF. The CDR3 DNA reads as TGTGCCACCGGGACAGCGAACACCGGGGAGCTGTTTTTT. The chain links TRBV12-3 or TRBV12-4 to TRBJ2-2, with 7 bases matching TRBD1. The CDR3 is 13 amino acids. V was pared by 10 bases and J by 0 bases, with 2 bases of the junction left unmatched.

This clone was seen a handful of times. The chain carries TRBV5-5 and TRBJ2-3; TRBD2 aligns across 12 bases. J lost 0 bases, V lost 3 bases, and 8 bases had no gene match. Germline assignment: CDR1 SGHKS and CDR2 YYEKEE (reference sequence). CDR3 size: 18 residues. In DNA, the CDR3 is TGTGCCAGCAGCTACTCTAGCGGGAGGGTAGCTAGCACAGATACGCAGTATTTT. The encoded protein is CASSYSSGRVASTDTQYF.

The CDR3 DNA reads as TGTGCCAGCAGCTACAATAACTATGGCTACACCTTC. This gives the protein CASSYNNYGYTF. J is TRBJ1-2 and V is TRBV11-3; no reliable D call. CDR3 length equals 12 residues. Germline V gives CDR1 SGHNT, CDR2 YENEEA. V was clipped by 4 bases and J by 1 base, with 4 bases between them.

The chain uses TRBV3-1 (or the pseudogene TRBV3-2) and TRBJ1-1, with TRBD1 as a possible D gene (5 bases). Deletions cut 0 bases from V and 11 bases from J, with 13 bases between. Germline CDR1 and CDR2: LGHDT and YNNKEL (reference sequence). The CDR3 loop spans 13 amino acids. The CDR3 loop is CASSQDGGGSAFF. The CDR3 nucleotides read TGTGCCAGCAGCCAAGATGGTGGGGGGTCGGCTTTCTTT.

The chain combines TRBV28 with TRBJ1-1; TRBD1 might be the D (6 bases). The V end lost 3 bases, the J end lost 5 bases, and 19 bases lay between the germline ends. The CDR3 covers 16 residues. CDR1 MDHEN and CDR2 SYDVKM come from the germline V gene. CDR3 sequence reads: CASSFWQGFTGTEAFF. CDR3 sequence (DNA): TGTGCCAGCAGTTTTTGGCAGGGCTTTACAGGGACTGAAGCTTTCTTT. Supplemented by reference TRBV28 and TRBJ1-1, the full variable domain reads DVKVTQSSRYLVKRTGEKVFLECVQDMDHENMFWYRQDPGLGLRLIYFSYDVKMKEKGDIPEGYSVSREKKERFSLILESASTNQTSMYLCASSFWQGFTGTEAFFGQGTRLTVV.

In nucleotides, the CDR3 is TGTGCCAGCAGGTCCCTGGGGGTACCGAGTGGCTACACCTTC. This sequence encodes CASRSLGVPSGYTF. The gene calls are TRBV28 and TRBJ1-2; maybe TRBD1 (5 bases). This CDR3 spans 14 amino acids. The germline V gene encodes CDR1 MDHEN and CDR2 SYDVKM. Deletions cut 6 bases from V and 7 bases from J, with 18 bases between.

This clone was observed a handful of times. This chain connects TRBV11-2 to TRBJ1-1, with 9 bases fitting TRBD1. The CDR3 is 18 residues long. V was pared by 5 bases and J by 4 bases, with 17 bases of the junction left unmatched. Germline V gene sequence: CDR1 SGHAT, CDR2 FQNNGV. The CDR3 reads CASSTRTGVFGGGTEAFF. CDR3 DNA: TGTGCCAGCAGCACCCGGACAGGGGTTTTCGGGGGGGGCACTGAAGCTTTCTTT.

This sequence joins TRBV11-3 and TRBJ1-2; D not resolved. The V end was cut by 0 bases, the J end by 2 bases, with 10 bases between. The CDR3 extends over 15 amino acids. Per the germline V gene, CDR1 is SGHNT and CDR2 is YENEEA. The CDR3 spells CASSLDSYENYGYTF. In nucleotides, the CDR3 is TGTGCCAGCAGCTTAGATTCGTACGAGAACTATGGCTACACCTTC.

V is TRBV30 and J is TRBJ2-3; 11 bases map to TRBD2. From germline, CDR1 is GTSNPN and CDR2 SVGIG (reference sequence). The CDR3 is 13 amino acids. The trim removed 5 bases at V and 5 bases at J, leaving 3 bases unmatched. CDR3 DNA: TGTGCCTGGGAACTAGCGGGAGAAGATACGCAGTATTTT. It encodes CAWELAGEDTQYF. Drawing the rest from reference TRBV30 and TRBJ2-3, the complete variable domain is SQTIHQWPATLVQPVGSPLSLECTVEGTSNPNLYWYRQAAGRGLQLLFYSVGIGQISSEVPQNLSASRPQDRQFILSSKKLLLSDSGFYLCAWELAGEDTQYFGPGTRLTVL.

V gene TRBV3-1 (or the pseudogene TRBV3-2) combines with J gene TRBJ2-1; tentative D call: TRBD1 (5 bases). CDR1 is LGHDT, CDR2 YNNKEL, per germline (reference sequence). Deletions cut 1 base from V and 5 bases from J, with 9 bases between. The CDR3 spans 14 residues. CDR3 sequence reads: CASSQGTSNNEQFF. The CDR3 DNA reads as TGTGCCAGCAGCCAAGGGACATCTAACAATGAGCAGTTCTTC.

The chain employs TRBV7-8 and TRBJ1-5, with D maybe TRBD1 (6 bases). The CDR3 sequence is 16 residues long. The V and J ends lost 4 bases and 3 bases respectively, with 16 bases between them. Germline values: CDR1 SGHVS, CDR2 FQNEAQ. The CDR3 nucleotides read TGTGCCAGCAGCTCCCAGGGACATCTTACCAATCAGCCCCAGCATTTT. Its protein product is CASSSQGHLTNQPQHF.

V is TRBV7-2 and J is TRBJ2-3; no reliable D call. Looked up from germline, CDR1 is SGHTA and CDR2 is FQGNSA. This CDR3 has 12 residues. Trimming shortened V by 5 bases and J by 9 bases, and 12 bases separated the two germline ends. The DNA for the CDR3 is TGTGCCAGCAGCCAAGCTGGAAGGACGCAGTATTTT. The encoded protein is CASSQAGRTQYF.

The genes are TRBV5-8 and TRBJ2-7; 9 bases are shared with TRBD1. CDR3 length equals 14 residues. The germline CDR1 and CDR2 sequences are SGHTS and YDEGEE. V lost 3 bases, J lost 4 bases, and 5 bases stayed unmatched. DNA for the CDR3: TGTGCCAGCAGCTACGGACAGGGGCATTACGAGCAGTACTTC. This encodes CASSYGQGHYEQYF.